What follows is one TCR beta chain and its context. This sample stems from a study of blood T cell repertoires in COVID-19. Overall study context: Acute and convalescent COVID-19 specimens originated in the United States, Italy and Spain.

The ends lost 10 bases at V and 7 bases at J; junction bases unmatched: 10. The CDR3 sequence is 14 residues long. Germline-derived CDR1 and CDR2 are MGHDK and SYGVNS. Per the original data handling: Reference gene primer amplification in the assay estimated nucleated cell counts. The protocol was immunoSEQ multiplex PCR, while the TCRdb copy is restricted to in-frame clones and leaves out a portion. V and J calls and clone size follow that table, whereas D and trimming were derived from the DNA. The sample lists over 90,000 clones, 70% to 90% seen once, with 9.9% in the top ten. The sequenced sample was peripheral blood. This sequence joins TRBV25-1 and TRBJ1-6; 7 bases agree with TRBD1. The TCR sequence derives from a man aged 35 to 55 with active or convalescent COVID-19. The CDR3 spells CANSTGVWNSPLHF. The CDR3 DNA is TGTGCCAACAGCACAGGGGTATGGAATTCACCCCTCCACTTT.